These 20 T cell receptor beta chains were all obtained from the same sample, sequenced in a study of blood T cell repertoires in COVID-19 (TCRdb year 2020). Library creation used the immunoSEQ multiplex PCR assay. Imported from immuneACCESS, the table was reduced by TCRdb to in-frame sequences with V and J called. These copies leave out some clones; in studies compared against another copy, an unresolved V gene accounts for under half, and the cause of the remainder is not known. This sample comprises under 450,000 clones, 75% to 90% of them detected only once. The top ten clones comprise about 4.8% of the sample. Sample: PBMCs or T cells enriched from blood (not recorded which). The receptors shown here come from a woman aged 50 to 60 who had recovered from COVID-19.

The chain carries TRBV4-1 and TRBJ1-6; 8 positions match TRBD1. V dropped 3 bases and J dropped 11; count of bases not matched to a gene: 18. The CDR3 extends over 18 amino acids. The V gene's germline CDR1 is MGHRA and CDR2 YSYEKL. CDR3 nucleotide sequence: TGCGCCAGCAGCCATGCTACTCCGGGACAGGCTTTGAAGACACCCCTCCACTTT. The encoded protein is CASSHATPGQALKTPLHF.

CDR3 in amino acids: CASSLEAGWETQYF. CDR3 nucleotides: TGCGCCAGCAGCTTGGAGGCGGGGTGGGAGACCCAGTACTTC. This chain joins TRBV5-1 and TRBJ2-5, with a weak D call TRBD2 (6 bases). Trimming removed 0 bases at V and 5 bases at J, with 11 bases between. CDR3 length equals 14 residues. The V gene's germline CDR1 is SGHRS and CDR2 YFSETQ. The whole variable domain, filled in from reference TRBV5-1 and TRBJ2-5, reads KAGVTQTPRYLIKTRGQQVTLSCSPISGHRSVSWYQQTPGQGLQFLFEYFSETQRNKGNFPGRFSGRQFSNSRSEMNVSTLELGDSALYLCASSLEAGWETQYFGPGTRLLVL.

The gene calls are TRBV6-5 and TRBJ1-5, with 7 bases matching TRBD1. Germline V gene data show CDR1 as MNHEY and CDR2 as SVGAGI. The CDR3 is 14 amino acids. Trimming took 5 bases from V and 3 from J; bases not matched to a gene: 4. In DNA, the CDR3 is TGTGCCAGCAGTCAGACAGGGTTCAATCAGCCCCAGCATTTT. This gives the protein CASSQTGFNQPQHF.

CDR3: CASSHAWGGSIDNEQFF. DNA of the CDR3: TGTGCCAGCAGCCACGCATGGGGCGGGAGTATAGACAATGAGCAGTTCTTC. The gene calls are TRBV3-1 (or the pseudogene TRBV3-2) and TRBJ2-1, with 7 bases aligning to TRBD2. J lost 5 bases, V lost 3 bases, and 13 bases had no gene match. Germline CDR1 and CDR2: LGHDT and YNNKEL (reference sequence). CDR3 length equals 17 residues.

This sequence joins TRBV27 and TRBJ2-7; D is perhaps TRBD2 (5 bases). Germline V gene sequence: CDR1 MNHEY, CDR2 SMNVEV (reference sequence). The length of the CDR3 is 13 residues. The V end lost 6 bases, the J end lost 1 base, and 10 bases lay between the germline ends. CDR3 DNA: TGTGCCAGCAGAACTAGATCGTCCTACGAGCAGTACTTC. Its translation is CASRTRSSYEQYF.

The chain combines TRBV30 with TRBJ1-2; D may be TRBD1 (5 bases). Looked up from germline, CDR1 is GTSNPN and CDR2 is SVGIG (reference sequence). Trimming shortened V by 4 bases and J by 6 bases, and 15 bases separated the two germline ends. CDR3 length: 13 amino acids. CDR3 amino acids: CAWTITGTHGYTF. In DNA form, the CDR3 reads TGTGCCTGGACCATAACCGGGACTCATGGCTACACCTTC.

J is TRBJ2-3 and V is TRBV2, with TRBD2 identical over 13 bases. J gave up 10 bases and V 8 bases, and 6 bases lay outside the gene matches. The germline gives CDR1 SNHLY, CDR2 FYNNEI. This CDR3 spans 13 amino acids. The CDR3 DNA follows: TGTGCCAGCTATACTAGCGGGAGGGACTCGCAGTATTTT. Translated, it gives CASYTSGRDSQYF.

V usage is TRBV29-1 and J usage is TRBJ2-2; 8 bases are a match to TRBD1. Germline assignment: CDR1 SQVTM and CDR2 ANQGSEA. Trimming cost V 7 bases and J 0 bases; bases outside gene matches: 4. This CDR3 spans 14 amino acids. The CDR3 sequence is CSARTGTNTGELFF. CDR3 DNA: TGCAGCGCCCGGACAGGGACGAACACCGGGGAGCTGTTTTTT.

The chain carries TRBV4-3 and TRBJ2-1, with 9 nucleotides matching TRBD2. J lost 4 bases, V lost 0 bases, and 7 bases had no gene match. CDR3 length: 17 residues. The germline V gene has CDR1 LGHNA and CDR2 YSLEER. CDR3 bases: TGCGCCAGCAGCCAAGATATTGCGGGAGGGCCTTACAATGAGCAGTTCTTC. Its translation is CASSQDIAGGPYNEQFF.

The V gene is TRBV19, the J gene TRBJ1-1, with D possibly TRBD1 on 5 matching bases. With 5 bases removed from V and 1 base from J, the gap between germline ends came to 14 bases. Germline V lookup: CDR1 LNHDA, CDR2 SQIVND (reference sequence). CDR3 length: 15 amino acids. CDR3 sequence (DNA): TGTGCCAGTAGTCCCGGGCCGACAGCGAACACTGAAGCTTTCTTT. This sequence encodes CASSPGPTANTEAFF. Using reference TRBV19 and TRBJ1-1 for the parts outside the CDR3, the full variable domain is DGGITQSPKYLFRKEGQNVTLSCEQNLNHDAMYWYRQDPGQGLRLIYYSQIVNDFQKGDIAEGYSVSREKKESFPLTVTSAQKNPTAFYLCASSPGPTANTEAFFGQGTRLTVV.

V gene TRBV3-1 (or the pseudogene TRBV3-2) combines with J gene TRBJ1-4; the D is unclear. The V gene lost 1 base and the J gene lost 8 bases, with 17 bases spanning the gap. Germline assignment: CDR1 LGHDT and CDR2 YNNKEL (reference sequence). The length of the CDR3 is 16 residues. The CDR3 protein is CASSQGVFGDREKLFF. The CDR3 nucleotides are TGTGCCAGCAGCCAAGGGGTCTTCGGGGATCGGGAAAAACTGTTTTTT.

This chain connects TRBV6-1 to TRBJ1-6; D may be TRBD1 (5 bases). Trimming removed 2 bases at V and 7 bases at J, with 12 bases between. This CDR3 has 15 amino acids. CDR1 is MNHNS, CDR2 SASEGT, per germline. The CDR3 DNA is TGTGCCAGCAGTGAAATGAGGACACGCAATTCACCCCTCCACTTT. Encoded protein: CASSEMRTRNSPLHF.

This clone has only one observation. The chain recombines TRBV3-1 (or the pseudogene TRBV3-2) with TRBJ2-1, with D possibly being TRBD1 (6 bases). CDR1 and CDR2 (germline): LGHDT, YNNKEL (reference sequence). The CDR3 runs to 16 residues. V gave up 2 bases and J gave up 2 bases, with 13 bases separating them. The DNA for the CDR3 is TGTGCCAGCAGCCAACCATGGACAGCCACCTACAATGAGCAGTTCTTC. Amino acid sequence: CASSQPWTATYNEQFF.

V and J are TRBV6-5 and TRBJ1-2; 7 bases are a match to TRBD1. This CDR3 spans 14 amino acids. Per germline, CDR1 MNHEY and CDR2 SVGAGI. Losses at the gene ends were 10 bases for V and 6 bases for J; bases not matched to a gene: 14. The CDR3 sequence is CATCTPGDRDGYTF. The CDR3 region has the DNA TGTGCCACCTGCACGCCGGGAGACAGGGATGGCTACACCTTC.

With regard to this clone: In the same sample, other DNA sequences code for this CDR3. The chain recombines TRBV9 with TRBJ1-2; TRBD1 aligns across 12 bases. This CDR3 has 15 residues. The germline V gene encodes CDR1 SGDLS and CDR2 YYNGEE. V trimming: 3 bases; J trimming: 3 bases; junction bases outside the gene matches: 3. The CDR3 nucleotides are TGTGCCAGCAGCGCCGGGACAGGGGGCGACTATGGCTACACCTTC. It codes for CASSAGTGGDYGYTF.

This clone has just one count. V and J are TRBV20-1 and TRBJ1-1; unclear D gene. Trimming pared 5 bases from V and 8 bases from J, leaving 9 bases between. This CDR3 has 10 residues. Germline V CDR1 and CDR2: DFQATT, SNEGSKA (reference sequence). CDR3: CSALQIEAFF. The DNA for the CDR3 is TGCAGTGCTCTCCAGATCGAAGCTTTCTTT.

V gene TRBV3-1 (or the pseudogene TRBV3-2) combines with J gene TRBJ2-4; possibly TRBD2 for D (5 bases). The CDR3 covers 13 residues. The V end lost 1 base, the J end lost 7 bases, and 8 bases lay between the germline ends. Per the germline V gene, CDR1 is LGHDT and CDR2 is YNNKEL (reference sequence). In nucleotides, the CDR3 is TGTGCCAGCAGCCAAGCTCTAGCTAACATTCAGTACTTC. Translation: CASSQALANIQYF.

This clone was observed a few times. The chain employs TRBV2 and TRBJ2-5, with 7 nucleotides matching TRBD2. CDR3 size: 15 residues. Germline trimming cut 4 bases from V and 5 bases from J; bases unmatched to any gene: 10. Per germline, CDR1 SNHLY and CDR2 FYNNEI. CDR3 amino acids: CASSVTRGEQETQYF. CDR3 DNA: TGTGCCAGCAGTGTTACACGGGGGGAGCAGGAGACCCAGTACTTC. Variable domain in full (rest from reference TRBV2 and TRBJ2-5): EPEVTQTPSHQVTQMGQEVILRCVPISNHLYFYWYRQILGQKVEFLVSFYNNEISEKSEIFDDQFSVERPDGSNFTLKIRSTKLEDSAMYFCASSVTRGEQETQYFGPGTRLLVL.

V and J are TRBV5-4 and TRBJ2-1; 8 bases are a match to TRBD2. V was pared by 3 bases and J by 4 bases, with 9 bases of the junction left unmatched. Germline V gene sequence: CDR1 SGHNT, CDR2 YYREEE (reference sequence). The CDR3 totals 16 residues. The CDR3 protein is CASSSPGTRGYNEQFF. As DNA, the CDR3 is TGTGCCAGCAGCTCCCCAGGGACTAGGGGGTACAATGAGCAGTTCTTC.

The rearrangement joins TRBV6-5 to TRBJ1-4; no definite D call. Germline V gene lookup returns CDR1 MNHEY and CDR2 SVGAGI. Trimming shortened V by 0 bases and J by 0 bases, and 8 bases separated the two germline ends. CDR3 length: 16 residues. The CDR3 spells CASSYSISATNEKLFF. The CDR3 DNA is TGTGCCAGCAGTTACTCGATCAGTGCAACTAATGAAAAACTGTTTTTT.